The 10 T cell receptor beta chains in this list originate from one sample, sequenced in a study of CD8 T cells in Susac syndrome. The authors reverse transcribed roughly 0.5 to 1 ug RNA with random hexamers. From the immunoSEQ multiplex PCR reads, TCRdb called clonotypes with MiXCR, one entry per CDR3 protein. The table lists under 200,000 distinct CDR3 sequences, around 95% of them singletons. Material for sequencing was CD4+ T cells from PBMCs. The receptors come from a human donor with Susac syndrome.

This clonotype was observed a single time. V is TRBV20-1 and J is TRBJ1-3; the D is unclear. Trimming pared 2 bases from V and 3 bases from J, leaving 8 bases between. In germline, CDR1 is DFQATT, CDR2 SNEGSKA (reference sequence). The CDR3 spans 13 residues. The CDR3 bases are TGCAGTGCTAGACGAGGGATTGGAAACACCATATATTTT. Translated, it gives CSARRGIGNTIYF.

This clonotype occurred a few times. The chain couples TRBV11-2 to TRBJ1-1; no clear D. Trimming took off 4 bases at V and 1 base at J, with 7 bases between the two ends. The CDR3 consists of 13 residues. Germline-derived CDR1 and CDR2 are SGHAT and FQNNGV. In nucleotides, the CDR3 is TGTGCCAGCAGCTCCCGTCCGAACACTGAAGCTTTCTTT. This gives the protein CASSSRPNTEAFF.

This chain uses TRBV10-3 with TRBJ1-2; 7 nucleotides align to TRBD1. Germline assignment: CDR1 ENHRY and CDR2 SYGVKD. The CDR3 totals 14 residues. V lost 3 bases, J lost 4 bases, and 5 bases stayed unmatched. The CDR3 DNA reads as TGTGCCATCAGTGAATCCAGGGACAGCTATGGCTACACCTTC. Translated, it gives CAISESRDSYGYTF.

V usage is TRBV28 and J usage is TRBJ1-3; D gene unclear. Germline V gene data show CDR1 as MDHEN and CDR2 as SYDVKM. V was shortened by 9 bases and J by 0 bases, with 12 bases between the two germline ends. CDR3 length equals 14 residues. CDR3 nucleotides: TGTGCCAGTCTGGACCCGAGCTCTGGAAACACCATATATTTT. The encoded protein is CASLDPSSGNTIYF.

This chain links TRBV29-1 with TRBJ2-3; the match to TRBD2 covers 8 bases. V was clipped by 4 bases and J by 6 bases; unmatched bases: 6. Germline V CDR1 and CDR2: SQVTM, ANQGSEA. The CDR3 is 13 amino acids. CDR3 protein: CSVASGGEDTQYF. The CDR3 nucleotides read TGCAGCGTTGCGAGCGGGGGTGAGGATACGCAGTATTTT.

The rearrangement links TRBV4-3 to TRBJ2-2; 8 nucleotides agree with TRBD1. The CDR3 is made up of 16 amino acids. V gave up 0 bases and J gave up 6 bases; unmatched junction bases: 6. Germline V gene data show CDR1 as LGHNA and CDR2 as YSLEER. The CDR3 region has the DNA TGCGCCAGCAGCCAAGATACTCCAGGGGGCTCCGGGGAGCTGTTTTTT. Translation: CASSQDTPGGSGELFF.

The chain links TRBV28 to TRBJ2-1; 7 bases match TRBD2. Germline-derived CDR1 and CDR2 are MDHEN and SYDVKM. The CDR3 length is 13 residues. J lost 5 bases, V lost 7 bases, and 5 bases had no gene match. In nucleotides, the CDR3 is TGTGCCAGCAACCTGAGCGGGGACAATGAGCAGTTCTTC. Protein product: CASNLSGDNEQFF.

V gene TRBV5-1 combines with J gene TRBJ1-1, with 8 bases identical to TRBD1. The CDR3 totals 14 residues. Losses at the gene ends were 0 bases for V and 8 bases for J; bases not matched to a gene: 6. CDR1 and CDR2 from the germline V gene are SGHRS and YFSETQ. In nucleotides, the CDR3 is TGCGCCAGCAGCTTGGCCAGGGGGCATCAGGAAGCTTTCTTT. Its protein is CASSLARGHQEAFF.

The chain couples TRBV4-1 to TRBJ2-3; D is perhaps TRBD2 (7 bases). The CDR3 sequence is 18 residues long. V lost 0 bases and J 5 bases, leaving 21 bases between the germline ends. Germline CDR1 MGHRA, CDR2 YSYEKL. DNA of the CDR3: TGCGCCAGCAGCCAAGAGGACTTGGGCGCGGGGGCGCGAGATACGCAGTATTTT. Amino acid sequence: CASSQEDLGAGARDTQYF.

The chain uses TRBV20-1 and TRBJ2-7; TRBD1 matches at 9 bases. This CDR3 comprises 16 residues. V lost 3 bases and J lost 4; bases outside the gene matches: 13. Germline V gene lookup returns CDR1 DFQATT and CDR2 SNEGSKA (reference sequence). CDR3 nucleotides: TGCAGTGCTAGTGCGCCACCCGGGACAGGGAGGTACGAGCAGTACTTC. It encodes CSASAPPGTGRYEQYF.